This T cell receptor beta chain is drawn from a study of OX40 agonist ivuxolimab in advanced cancers. Across the whole study: Prior anti-PD-1, anti-PD-L1 or anti-CTLA-4 therapy did not bar entry, and more than 35% had some.

Libraries were prepared by immunoSEQ multiplex PCR; TCRdb keeps only in-frame clonotypes and omits some of them. Of some 74,000 clones in the sample, approximately 83% are singletons; the top ten hold less than 0.65%. V trimming: 4 bases; J trimming: 2 bases; junction bases outside the gene matches: 5. The CDR3 is 15 amino acids. CDR1 and CDR2 (germline): SGHTA, FQGNSA. Peripheral blood came from all dose cohorts at three timepoints. The receptor was derived from an adult with an advanced solid tumor such as melanoma, head and neck, liver or kidney cancer. The sample consisted of CD4+ or CD8+ T cells sorted from blood, taken in a trial of the OX40 agonist ivuxolimab. This chain connects TRBV7-2 to TRBJ2-1; 7 positions match TRBD1. DNA of the CDR3: TGTGCCAGCAGCTCAGGGACAGCGGCCTACAATGAGCAGTTCTTC. Encoded protein: CASSSGTAAYNEQFF.